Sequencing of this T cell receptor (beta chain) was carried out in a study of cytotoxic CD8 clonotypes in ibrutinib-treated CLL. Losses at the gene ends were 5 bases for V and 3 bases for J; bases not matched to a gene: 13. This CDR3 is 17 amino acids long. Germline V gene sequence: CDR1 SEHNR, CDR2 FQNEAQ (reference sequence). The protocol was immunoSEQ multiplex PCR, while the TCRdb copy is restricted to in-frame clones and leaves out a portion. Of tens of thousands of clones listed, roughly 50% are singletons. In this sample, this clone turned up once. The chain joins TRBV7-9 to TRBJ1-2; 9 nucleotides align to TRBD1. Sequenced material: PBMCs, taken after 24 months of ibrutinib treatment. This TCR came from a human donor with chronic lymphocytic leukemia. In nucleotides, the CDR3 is TGTGCCAGCAGCCTCGGGACAGGGTATAATTATTACTATGGCTACACCTTC. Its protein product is CASSLGTGYNYYYGYTF.